This T cell receptor (beta chain) was profiled in a study of CD8 T cells in Susac syndrome. Worth noting for this clonotype: Its antigen remains unknown.

Looked up from germline, CDR1 is LNHDA and CDR2 is SQIVND (reference sequence). Germline trimming cut 3 bases from V and 5 bases from J; bases unmatched to any gene: 7. CDR3 size: 14 residues. General study results and limits: Total CD8+ and CD8+ TEMRA repertoires contained sixteen and five Susac-specific public clones, respectively.

RNA was extracted with the RNeasy kit, and a quantity of roughly 0.5 to 1 ug was reverse transcribed using random hexamers. TCRdb itself ran the immunoSEQ multiplex PCR reads through MiXCR, one entry per CDR3 protein. The table has some 110,000 distinct CDR3 sequences, about 95% seen once. This receptor was taken from a human donor with Susac syndrome. V is TRBV19 and J is TRBJ2-7; 7 nucleotides line up with TRBD1. The material sequenced was CD8+ T cells from PBMCs. As DNA, the CDR3 is TGTGCCAGTAGTATGAGCGGAACAGGGGACGAGCAGTACTTC. Residues: CASSMSGTGDEQYF.